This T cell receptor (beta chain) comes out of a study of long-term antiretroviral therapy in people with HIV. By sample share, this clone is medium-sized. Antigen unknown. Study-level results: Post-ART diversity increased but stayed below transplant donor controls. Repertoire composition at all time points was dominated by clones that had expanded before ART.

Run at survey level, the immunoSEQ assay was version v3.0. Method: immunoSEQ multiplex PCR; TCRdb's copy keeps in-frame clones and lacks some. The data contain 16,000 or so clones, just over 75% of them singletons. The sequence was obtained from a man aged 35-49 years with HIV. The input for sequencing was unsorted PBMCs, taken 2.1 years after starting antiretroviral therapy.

CDR3 region: CASSAPGLAANIQYF. The CDR3 DNA follows: TGTGCCAGCAGTGCCCCGGGACTAGCGGCTAACATTCAGTACTTC. The gene calls are TRBV2 and TRBJ2-4; 11 nucleotides line up with TRBD2. This CDR3 comprises 15 residues. V shed 4 bases and J 7 bases; nucleotides not matched to a gene: 6. Germline CDR1 and CDR2: SNHLY and FYNNEI.